A single T cell receptor beta chain is shown here with its context. The data were taken from a study of blood T cell repertoires in COVID-19. About the study: Some COVID-19 samples were acute and others convalescent; all came from the United States, Italy and Spain. PBMCs, B-cell-depleted T cells, or T cells were the source of the cDNA or gDNA that made up the material.

From germline, CDR1 is SGHRS and CDR2 YFSETQ. The ends lost 1 base at V and 0 bases at J; junction bases unmatched: 2. The length of the CDR3 is 17 residues. Authors' processing steps: Quantification of nucleated cells was approximated via reference gene primer amplification. Assay: immunoSEQ multiplex PCR; the TCRdb copy retains only in-frame clones and omits some. That table gives V, J and clone size, and the DNA gave D and trimming. The sample contains 210,000 or so clones, about 91% of which appear only once. The rearrangement links TRBV5-1 to TRBJ2-3; TRBD2 aligns across 13 bases. The clonotype was recovered from a man aged 25-45 years with acute or convalescent COVID-19. The sample taken for sequencing was peripheral blood. The CDR3 here is CASSLRLAGGSTDTQYF. For the CDR3, the DNA is TGCGCCAGCAGCTTGAGACTAGCGGGGGGAAGCACAGATACGCAGTATTTT.